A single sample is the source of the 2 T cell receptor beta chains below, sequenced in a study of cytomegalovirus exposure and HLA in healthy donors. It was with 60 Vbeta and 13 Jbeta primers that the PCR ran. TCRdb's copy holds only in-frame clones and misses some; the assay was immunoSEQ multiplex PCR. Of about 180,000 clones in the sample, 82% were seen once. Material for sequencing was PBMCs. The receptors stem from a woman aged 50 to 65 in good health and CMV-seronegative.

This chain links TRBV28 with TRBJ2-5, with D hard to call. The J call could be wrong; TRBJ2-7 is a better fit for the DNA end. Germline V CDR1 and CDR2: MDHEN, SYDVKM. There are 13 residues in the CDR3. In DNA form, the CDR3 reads TGTGCCAGCAGTCATCCCACCCTCTCCGAGCAGTACTTC. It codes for CASSHPTLSEQYF.

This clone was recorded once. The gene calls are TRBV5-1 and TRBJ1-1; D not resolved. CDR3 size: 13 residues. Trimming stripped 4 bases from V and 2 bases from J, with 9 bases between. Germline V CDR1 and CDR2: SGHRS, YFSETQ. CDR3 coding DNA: TGCGCCAGCAGCAGGCAGGATAACACTGAAGCTTTCTTT. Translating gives CASSRQDNTEAFF.